This T cell receptor beta chain was sequenced for a study of T cell repertoires in cytomegalovirus infection. The junction had 4 bases not matched to a gene; V was cut back by 7 bases and J by 2 bases. This CDR3 has 14 residues. TCRdb re-called the reads through MiXCR, storing one row per CDR3 protein. The data show about 52,000 distinct CDR3 sequences, around 18% seen once. Study-level results: Within the response measured ex vivo, HLA-C-restricted CMV-specific TCR beta clonotypes were dominant.

Regarding this clonotype: Its antigen is undetermined.

The sequenced sample was CD8+ T cells from cultured PBMCs, obtained from culture after CMV antigen stimulation. The chain joins TRBV12-3 or TRBV12-4 to TRBJ2-1, with 8 bases fitting TRBD2. The clonotype comes from a human donor in good health (CMV status not recorded). Some clones in this sample may be carry-over from other donors' samples. The CDR3 protein is CASTSGGTYNEQFF. CDR3 DNA sequence: TGTGCCAGCACGTCGGGAGGGACCTACAATGAGCAGTTCTTC.